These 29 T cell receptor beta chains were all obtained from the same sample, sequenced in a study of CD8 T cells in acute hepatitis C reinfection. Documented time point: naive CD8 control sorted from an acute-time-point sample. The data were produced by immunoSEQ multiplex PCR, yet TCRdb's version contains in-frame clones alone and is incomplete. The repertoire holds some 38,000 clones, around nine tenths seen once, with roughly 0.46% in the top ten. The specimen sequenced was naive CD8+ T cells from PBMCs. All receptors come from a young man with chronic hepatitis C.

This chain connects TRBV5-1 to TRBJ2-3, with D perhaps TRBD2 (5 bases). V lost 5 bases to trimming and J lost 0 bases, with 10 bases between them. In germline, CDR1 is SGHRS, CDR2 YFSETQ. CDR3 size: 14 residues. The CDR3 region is CASRRATSTDTQYF. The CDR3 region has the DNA TGCGCCAGCAGGAGGGCTACTAGCACAGATACGCAGTATTTT.

CDR3 amino acids: CASSQGTGDTGELFF. As DNA, the CDR3 is TGCGCCAGCAGCCAAGGGACAGGGGACACCGGGGAGCTGTTTTTT. This rearrangement joins TRBV4-1 to TRBJ2-2, with TRBD1 identical over 9 bases. The CDR3 totals 15 residues. V shed 1 base and J 3 bases; nucleotides not matched to a gene: 0. Germline CDR1 is MGHRA and CDR2 is YSYEKL.

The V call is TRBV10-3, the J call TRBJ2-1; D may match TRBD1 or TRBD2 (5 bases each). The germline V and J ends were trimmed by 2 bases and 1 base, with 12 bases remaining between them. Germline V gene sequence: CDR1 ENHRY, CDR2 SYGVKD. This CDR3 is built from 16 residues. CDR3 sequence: CAISEEGPSSYNEQFF. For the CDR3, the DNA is TGTGCCATCAGTGAGGAGGGGCCCTCTTCCTACAATGAGCAGTTCTTC.

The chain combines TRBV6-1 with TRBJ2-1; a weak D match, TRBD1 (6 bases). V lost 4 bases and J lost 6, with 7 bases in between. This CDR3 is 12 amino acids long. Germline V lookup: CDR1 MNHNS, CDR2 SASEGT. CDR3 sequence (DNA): TGTGCCAGCAGTGCGGACAGCAATGAGCAGTTCTTC. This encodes CASSADSNEQFF.

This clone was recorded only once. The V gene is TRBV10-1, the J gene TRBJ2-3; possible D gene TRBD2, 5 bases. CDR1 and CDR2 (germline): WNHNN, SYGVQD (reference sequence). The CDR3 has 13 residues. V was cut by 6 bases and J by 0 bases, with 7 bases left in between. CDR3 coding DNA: TGCGCCAGCAGCGGGATCAGCACAGATACGCAGTATTTT. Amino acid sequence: CASSGISTDTQYF.

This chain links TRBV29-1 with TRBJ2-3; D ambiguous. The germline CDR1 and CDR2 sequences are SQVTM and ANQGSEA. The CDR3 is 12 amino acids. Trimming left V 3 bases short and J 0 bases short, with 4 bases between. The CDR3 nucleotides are TGCAGCGTTGAGGACAGCACAGATACGCAGTATTTT. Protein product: CSVEDSTDTQYF.

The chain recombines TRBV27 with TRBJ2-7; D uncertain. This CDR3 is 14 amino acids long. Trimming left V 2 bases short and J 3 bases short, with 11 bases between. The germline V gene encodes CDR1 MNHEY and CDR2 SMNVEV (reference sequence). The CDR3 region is CASSLVGLIYEQYF. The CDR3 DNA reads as TGTGCCAGCAGTTTAGTAGGGTTGATCTACGAGCAGTACTTC.

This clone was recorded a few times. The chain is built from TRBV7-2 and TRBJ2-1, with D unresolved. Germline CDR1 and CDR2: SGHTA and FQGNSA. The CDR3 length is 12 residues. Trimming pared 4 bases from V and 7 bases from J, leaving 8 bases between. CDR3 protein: CASSSSGNEQFF. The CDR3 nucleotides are TGTGCCAGCAGCTCCTCGGGTAATGAGCAGTTCTTC.

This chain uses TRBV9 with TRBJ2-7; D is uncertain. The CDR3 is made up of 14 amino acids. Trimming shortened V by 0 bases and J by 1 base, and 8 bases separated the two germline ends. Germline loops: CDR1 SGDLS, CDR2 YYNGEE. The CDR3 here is CASSVGVASYEQYF. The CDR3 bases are TGTGCCAGCAGCGTAGGTGTTGCTTCCTACGAGCAGTACTTC.

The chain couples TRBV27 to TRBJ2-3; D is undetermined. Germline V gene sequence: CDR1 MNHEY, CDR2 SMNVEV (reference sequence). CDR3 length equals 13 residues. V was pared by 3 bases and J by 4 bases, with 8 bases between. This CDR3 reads CASSFRWADTQYF. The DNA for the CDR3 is TGTGCCAGCAGTTTTCGTTGGGCAGATACGCAGTATTTT.

The CDR3 is CASSYGQGSQPQHF. DNA for the CDR3: TGTGCCAGCAGTTATGGACAGGGTAGTCAGCCCCAGCATTTT. The chain uses TRBV6-5 and TRBJ1-5; 8 positions agree with TRBD1. CDR1 is MNHEY, CDR2 SVGAGI, per germline. This CDR3 has 14 residues. The V gene end was trimmed by 3 bases and the J gene end by 6 bases; junction bases not matched to a gene: 4.

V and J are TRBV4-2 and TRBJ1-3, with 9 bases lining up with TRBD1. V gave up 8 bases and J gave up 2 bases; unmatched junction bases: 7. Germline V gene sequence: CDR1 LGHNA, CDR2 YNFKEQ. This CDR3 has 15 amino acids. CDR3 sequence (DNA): TGTGCCAGCGGGATGACAGGGGGACCTGGAAACACCATATATTTT. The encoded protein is CASGMTGGPGNTIYF.

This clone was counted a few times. CDR3 sequence reads: CASSQPGPYEQYF. The CDR3 DNA sequence: TGCGCCAGCAGCCAGCCGGGACCCTACGAGCAGTACTTC. The V call is TRBV4-1, the J call TRBJ2-7; D assignment may be TRBD1 or TRBD2 (5 bases each). The germline V gene has CDR1 MGHRA and CDR2 YSYEKL. This CDR3 is 13 amino acids long. V lost 3 bases and J 2 bases, leaving 8 bases between the germline ends.

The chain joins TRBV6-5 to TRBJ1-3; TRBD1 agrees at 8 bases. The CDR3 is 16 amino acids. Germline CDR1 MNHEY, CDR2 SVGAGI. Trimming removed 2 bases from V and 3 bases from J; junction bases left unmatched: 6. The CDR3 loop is CASSYGQGAVGNTIYF. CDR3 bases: TGTGCCAGCAGTTACGGGCAGGGGGCGGTTGGAAACACCATATATTTT.

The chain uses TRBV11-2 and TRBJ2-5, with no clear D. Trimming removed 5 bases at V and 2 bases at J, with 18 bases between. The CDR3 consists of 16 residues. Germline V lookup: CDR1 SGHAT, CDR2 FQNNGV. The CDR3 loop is CASSPLMWTEQETQYF. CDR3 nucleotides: TGTGCCAGCAGCCCTTTAATGTGGACGGAGCAAGAGACCCAGTACTTC.

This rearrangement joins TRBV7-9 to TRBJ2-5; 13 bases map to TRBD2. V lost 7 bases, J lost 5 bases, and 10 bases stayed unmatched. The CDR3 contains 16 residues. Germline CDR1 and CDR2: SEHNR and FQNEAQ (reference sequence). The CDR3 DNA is TGTGCCAGCACCTTCACTAGCGGGAGGGCCCAGGAGACCCAGTACTTC. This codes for CASTFTSGRAQETQYF.

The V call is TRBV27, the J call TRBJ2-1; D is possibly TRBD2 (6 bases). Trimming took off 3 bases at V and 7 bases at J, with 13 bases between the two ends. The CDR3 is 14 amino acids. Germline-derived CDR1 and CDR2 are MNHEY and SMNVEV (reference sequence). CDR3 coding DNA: TGTGCCAGCAGTTTCCCCGGGAGCGGTAATGAGCAGTTCTTC. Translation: CASSFPGSGNEQFF.

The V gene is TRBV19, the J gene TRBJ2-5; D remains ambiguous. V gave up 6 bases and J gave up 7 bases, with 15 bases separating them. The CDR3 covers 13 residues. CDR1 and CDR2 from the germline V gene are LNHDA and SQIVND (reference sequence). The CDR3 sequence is CASRSGSLGTQYF. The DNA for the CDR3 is TGTGCCAGTAGATCGGGTTCCTTAGGGACCCAGTACTTC. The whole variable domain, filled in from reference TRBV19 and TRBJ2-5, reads DGGITQSPKYLFRKEGQNVTLSCEQNLNHDAMYWYRQDPGQGLRLIYYSQIVNDFQKGDIAEGYSVSREKKESFPLTVTSAQKNPTAFYLCASRSGSLGTQYFGPGTRLLVL.

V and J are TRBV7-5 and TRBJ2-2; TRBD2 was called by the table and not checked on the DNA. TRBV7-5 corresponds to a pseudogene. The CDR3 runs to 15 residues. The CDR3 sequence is CARAPGGLDTGELFF. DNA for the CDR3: TGTGCCAGAGCCCCAGGAGGTTTGGACACCGGGGAGCTGTTTTTT.

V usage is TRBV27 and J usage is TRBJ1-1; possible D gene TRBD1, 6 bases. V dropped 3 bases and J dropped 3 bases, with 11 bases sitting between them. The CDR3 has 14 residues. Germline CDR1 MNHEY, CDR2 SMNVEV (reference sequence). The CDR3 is CASSFFQGYTEAFF. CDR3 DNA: TGTGCCAGCAGTTTCTTTCAGGGGTACACTGAAGCTTTCTTT.

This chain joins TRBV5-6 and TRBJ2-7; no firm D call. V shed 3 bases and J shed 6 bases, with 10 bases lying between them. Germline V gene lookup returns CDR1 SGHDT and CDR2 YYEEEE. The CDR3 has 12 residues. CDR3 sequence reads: CASSSTSLEQYF. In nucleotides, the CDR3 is TGTGCCAGCAGCTCGACAAGTCTCGAGCAGTACTTC.

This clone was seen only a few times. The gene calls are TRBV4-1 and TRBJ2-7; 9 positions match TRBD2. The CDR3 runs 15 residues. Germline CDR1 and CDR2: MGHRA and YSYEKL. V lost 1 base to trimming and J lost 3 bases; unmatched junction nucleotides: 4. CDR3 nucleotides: TGCGCCAGCAGCCAAGCCGAGACTAGCGGCTACGAGCAGTACTTC. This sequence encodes CASSQAETSGYEQYF.

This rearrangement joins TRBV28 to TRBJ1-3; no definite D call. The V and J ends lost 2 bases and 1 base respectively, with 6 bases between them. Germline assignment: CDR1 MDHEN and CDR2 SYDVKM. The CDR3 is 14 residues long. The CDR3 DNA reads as TGTGCCAGCAGTTTAGCCGGGTCTGGAAACACCATATATTTT. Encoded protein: CASSLAGSGNTIYF.

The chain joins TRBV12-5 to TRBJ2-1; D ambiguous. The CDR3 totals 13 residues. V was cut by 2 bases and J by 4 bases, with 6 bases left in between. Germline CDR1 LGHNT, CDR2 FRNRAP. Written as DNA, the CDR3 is TGTGCTAGTGGTTTGACGGTTTACAATGAGCAGTTCTTC. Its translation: CASGLTVYNEQFF. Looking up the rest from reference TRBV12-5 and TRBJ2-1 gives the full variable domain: DARVTQTPRHKVTEMGQEVTMRCQPILGHNTVFWYRQTMMQGLELLAYFRNRAPLDDSGMPKDRFSAEMPDATLATLKIQPSEPRDSAVYFCASGLTVYNEQFFGPGTRLTVL.

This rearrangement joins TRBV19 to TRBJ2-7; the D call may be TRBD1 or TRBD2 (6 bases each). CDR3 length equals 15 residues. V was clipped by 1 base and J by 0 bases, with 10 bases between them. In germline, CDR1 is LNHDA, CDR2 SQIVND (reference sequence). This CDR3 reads CASSIGGGSSYEQYF. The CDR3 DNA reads TGTGCCAGTAGTATAGGAGGGGGGAGCTCCTACGAGCAGTACTTC.

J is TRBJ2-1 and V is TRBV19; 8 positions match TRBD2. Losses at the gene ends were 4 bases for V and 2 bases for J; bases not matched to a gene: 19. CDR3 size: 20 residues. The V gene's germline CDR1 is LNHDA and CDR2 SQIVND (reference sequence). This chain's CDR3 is CASSNLWGRAGVLTYNEQFF. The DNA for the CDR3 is TGTGCCAGTAGTAACTTATGGGGTCGAGCGGGAGTCTTGACCTACAATGAGCAGTTCTTC.

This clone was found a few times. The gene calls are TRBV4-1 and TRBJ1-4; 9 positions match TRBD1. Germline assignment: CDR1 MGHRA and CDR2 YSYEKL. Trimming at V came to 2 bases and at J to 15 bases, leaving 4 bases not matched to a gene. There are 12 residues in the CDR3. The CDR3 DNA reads TGCGCCAGCAGCCAAATAGACAGGGGGATGTTTTTT. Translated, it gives CASSQIDRGMFF.

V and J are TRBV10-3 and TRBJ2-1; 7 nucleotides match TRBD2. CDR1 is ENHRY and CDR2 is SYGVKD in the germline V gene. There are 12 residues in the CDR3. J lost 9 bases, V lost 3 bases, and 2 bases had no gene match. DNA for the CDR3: TGTGCCATCAGTGAAGGCGGGAGTGAGCAGTTCTTC. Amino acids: CAISEGGSEQFF.

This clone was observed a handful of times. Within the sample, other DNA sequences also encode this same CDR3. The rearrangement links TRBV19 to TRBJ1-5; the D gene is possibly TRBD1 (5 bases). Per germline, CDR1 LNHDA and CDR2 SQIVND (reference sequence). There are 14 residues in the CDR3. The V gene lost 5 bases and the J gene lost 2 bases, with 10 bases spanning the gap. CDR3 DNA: TGTGCCAGTAGTCAGGGCGGGGGCAATCAGCCCCAGCATTTT. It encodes CASSQGGGNQPQHF.